The T cell receptor beta chain under discussion was sequenced for a study of blood T cell repertoires in COVID-19. About the research overall: Samples representing acute and convalescent COVID-19 were sourced from the United States, Italy and Spain.

Trimming took 3 bases from V and 4 from J; bases not matched to a gene: 7. CDR3 length: 15 amino acids. Germline loops: CDR1 SGDLS, CDR2 YYNGEE. Original processing methods: Reference gene primer amplification yielded estimated nucleated cell counts. This table comes from immunoSEQ multiplex PCR, and its TCRdb copy is limited to in-frame clones, with some not included. The V and J calls and the clone size are those of that table, but D and trimming were determined from the DNA. The table lists about 230,000 clones, approximately 90% of them singletons. Patients of the Seattle cohort, enrolled during active infection, were followed longitudinally.

This sequence originates from a man aged 45-60 years with COVID-19, enrolled during active disease. Sample: peripheral blood. This chain connects TRBV9 to TRBJ1-1, with TRBD1 matching 9 bases. CDR3 loop: CASSGRTGATTEAFF. The CDR3 nucleotides are TGTGCCAGCAGCGGACGGACAGGGGCTACCACTGAAGCTTTCTTT.